These 13 T cell receptor beta chains share one sample of origin, sequenced in a study. One entry per CDR3 protein, called by TCRdb with MiXCR from the 5' RACE reads. The data show some 32,000 distinct CDR3 sequences, with less than 25% seen just once and 4.3% held by the top ten. Sequenced sample: memory CD4+ T cells sorted from blood. Subset here: memory CD4+ T cells, CD4+CD45RO+CD25-. The source is a female donor with breast cancer.

This clonotype was observed a single time. The V gene is TRBV5-4, the J gene TRBJ2-7; D possibly corresponds to TRBD2 (6 bases). The CDR3 covers 14 residues. Trimming took off 3 bases at V and 7 bases at J, with 17 bases between the two ends. Germline CDR1 reads SGHNT; CDR2 reads YYREEE (reference sequence). This CDR3 is CASSWGVESREQYF. In DNA form, the CDR3 reads TGTGCCAGCAGCTGGGGGGTAGAATCTCGAGAGCAGTACTTC.

This clonotype turned up a few times. The J gene is TRBJ2-2, the V gene TRBV6-2 or TRBV6-3; TRBD2 is a possible D gene (7 bases). Germline values: CDR1 MNHEY, CDR2 SVGEGT. The ends were cut back, 6 bases at V and 5 bases at J, with 22 bases in the middle. The CDR3 spans 17 residues. This CDR3 is CASRRTPGGRRTGELFF. The CDR3 DNA is TGTGCCAGCAGACGTACCCCCGGGGGGCGCAGAACCGGGGAGCTGTTTTTT.

This clonotype appeared once. The rearrangement links TRBV24-1 to TRBJ2-5; 10 positions match TRBD1. Germline loops: CDR1 KGHDR, CDR2 SFDVKD. The ends lost 3 bases at V and 4 bases at J; junction bases unmatched: 4. The CDR3 has 15 residues. The CDR3, as DNA: TGTGCCACCAGTGATGGACAGGGGGTATCAGAGACCCAGTACTTC. Amino acid sequence: CATSDGQGVSETQYF.

Comment on this clonotype: This likely comes from a read error, as the CDR3 has no conserved phenylalanine or tryptophan at its end. The rearrangement uses TRBV5-6 and TRBJ1-5; D call uncertain. The V gene lost 1 base and the J gene lost 0 bases, with 14 bases spanning the gap. Per germline, CDR1 SGHDT and CDR2 YYEEEE. The CDR3 sequence is 17 residues long. The CDR3 nucleotides are TGTGCCAGCAGCTTGCTGGTCGGGGAAGGTAGCAATCAGCCCCAGCATCTT. It encodes CASSLLVGEGSNQPQHL.

V and J are TRBV6-6 and TRBJ1-2; the D gene is possibly TRBD1 (6 bases). Trimming shortened V by 2 bases and J by 5 bases, and 18 bases separated the two germline ends. This CDR3 region has 16 residues. CDR1 and CDR2 from the germline V gene are MNHNY and SVGAGI (reference sequence). The CDR3 nucleotides read TGTGCCAGCAGTTACGCATACAGGGAAGGGTTTTATGGCTACACCTTC. Protein product: CASSYAYREGFYGYTF.

The chain couples TRBV10-1 to TRBJ1-3; no clear D. V lost 9 bases and J 1 base, leaving 13 bases between the germline ends. CDR3 size: 14 residues. In germline, CDR1 is WNHNN, CDR2 SYGVQD (reference sequence). CDR3 nucleotide sequence: TGCGCCAGTTCGGCGGAGCTATCTGGAAACACCATATATTTT. As protein: CASSAELSGNTIYF.

This chain connects TRBV3-1 to TRBJ2-5; D is undetermined. From germline, CDR1 is LGHDT and CDR2 YNNKEL (reference sequence). CDR3 length: 11 amino acids. V lost 5 bases and J lost 3, with 4 bases in between. The CDR3 loop is CASSLKETQYF. CDR3 DNA sequence: TGTGCCAGCAGCTTAAAAGAGACCCAGTACTTC.

The chain employs TRBV7-9 and TRBJ1-1, with no clear D. CDR3 size: 16 residues. The germline CDR1 and CDR2 sequences are SEHNR and FQNEAQ (reference sequence). Trimming left V 4 bases short and J 4 bases short, with 19 bases between. As DNA, the CDR3 is TGTGCCAGCAGCTCGAATCGAAAGACGGTGAGCACTGAAGCTTTCTTT. Encoded protein: CASSSNRKTVSTEAFF.

This clonotype was seen only a few times. V gene TRBV12-3 or TRBV12-4 combines with J gene TRBJ2-7; the D gene is possibly TRBD2 (6 bases). The CDR3 has 14 amino acids. Trimming left V 5 bases short and J 3 bases short, with 14 bases between. The CDR3 nucleotides read TGTGCCAGCAGTGGGGGGAGCGGGCGCTACGAGCAGTACTTC. Protein: CASSGGSGRYEQYF.

This clonotype was picked up a small number of times. The chain is built from TRBV12-3 or TRBV12-4 and TRBJ2-7, with D maybe TRBD1 (6 bases). Trimming removed 6 bases from V and 2 bases from J, with 14 bases in between. The CDR3 runs 14 residues. The DNA of the CDR3 is TGTGCCAGCAGACGAGACAGGCCCCCCTACGAGCAGTACTTC. Translated, it gives CASRRDRPPYEQYF.

On this clonotype: Since a much larger clone is just one base distant, this may be a read error. The rearrangement links TRBV7-9 to TRBJ2-5, with unresolved D. The germline CDR1 and CDR2 sequences are SEHNR and FQNEAQ (reference sequence). The CDR3 sequence is 12 residues long. The CDR3 reads CASSLDEDTQYF. CDR3 sequence (DNA): TGTGCCAGCAGCTTAGACGAAGACACCCAGTACTTC.

This clonotype turned up a few times. The genes are TRBV7-6 and TRBJ2-5, with TRBD2 identical over 9 bases. With V trimmed by 0 bases and J by 5 bases, 10 bases remained unmatched. Germline V lookup: CDR1 SGHVS, CDR2 FNYEAQ. This CDR3 contains 17 residues. CDR3 residues: CASSLARLADARETQYF. DNA for the CDR3: TGTGCCAGCAGCTTAGCACGACTAGCGGACGCCCGGGAGACCCAGTACTTC.

The rearrangement links TRBV9 to TRBJ2-4, with a tentative D call TRBD1 (5 bases). This CDR3 comprises 16 residues. V lost 0 bases and J lost 0, with 10 bases in between. Germline V lookup: CDR1 SGDLS, CDR2 YYNGEE. The CDR3: CASSVERTIAKNIQYF. CDR3 DNA sequence: TGTGCCAGCAGCGTAGAAAGGACAATAGCCAAAAACATTCAGTACTTC.